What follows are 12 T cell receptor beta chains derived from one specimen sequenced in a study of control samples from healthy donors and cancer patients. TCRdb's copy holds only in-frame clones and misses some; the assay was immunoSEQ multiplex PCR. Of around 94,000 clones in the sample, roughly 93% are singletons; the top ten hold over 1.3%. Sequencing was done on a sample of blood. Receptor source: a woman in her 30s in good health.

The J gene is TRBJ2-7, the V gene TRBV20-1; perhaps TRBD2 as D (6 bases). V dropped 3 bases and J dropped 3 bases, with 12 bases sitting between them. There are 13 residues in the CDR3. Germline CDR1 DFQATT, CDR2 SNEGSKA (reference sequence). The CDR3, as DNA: TGCAGTGCTAGTCGGGGGACGCGCTACGAGCAGTACTTC. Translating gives CSASRGTRYEQYF.

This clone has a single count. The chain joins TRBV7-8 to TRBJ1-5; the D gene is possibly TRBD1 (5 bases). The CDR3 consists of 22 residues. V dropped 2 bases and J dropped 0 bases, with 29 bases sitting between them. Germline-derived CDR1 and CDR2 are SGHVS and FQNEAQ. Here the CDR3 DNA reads TGTGCCAGCAGCTTAATGTGGCTGCCGGGCCAGGGATTCTCCAATAGCAATCAGCCCCAGCATTTT. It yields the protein CASSLMWLPGQGFSNSNQPQHF.

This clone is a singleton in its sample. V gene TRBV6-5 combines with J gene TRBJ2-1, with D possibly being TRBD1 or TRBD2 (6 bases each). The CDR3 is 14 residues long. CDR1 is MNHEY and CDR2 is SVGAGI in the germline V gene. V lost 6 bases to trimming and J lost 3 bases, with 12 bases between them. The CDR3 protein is CASRQGLHYNEQFF. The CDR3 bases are TGTGCCAGCAGACAGGGACTTCACTACAATGAGCAGTTCTTC.

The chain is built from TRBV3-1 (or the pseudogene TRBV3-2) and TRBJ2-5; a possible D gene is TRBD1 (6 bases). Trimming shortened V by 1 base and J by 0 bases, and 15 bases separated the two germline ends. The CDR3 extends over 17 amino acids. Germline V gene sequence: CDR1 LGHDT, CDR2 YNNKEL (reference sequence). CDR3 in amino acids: CASSQGQADWYQETQYF. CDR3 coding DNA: TGTGCCAGCAGCCAAGGACAGGCGGATTGGTACCAAGAGACCCAGTACTTC.

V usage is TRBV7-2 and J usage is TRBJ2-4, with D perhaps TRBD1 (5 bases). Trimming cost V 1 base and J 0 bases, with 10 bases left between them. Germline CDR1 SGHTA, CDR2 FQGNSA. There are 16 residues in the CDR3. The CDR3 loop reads CASSLGWGLAKNIQYF. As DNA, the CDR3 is TGTGCCAGCAGCTTAGGCTGGGGCCTAGCCAAAAACATTCAGTACTTC. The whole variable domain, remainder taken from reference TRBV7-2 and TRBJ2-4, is GAGVSQSPSNKVTEKGKDVELRCDPISGHTALYWYRQSLGQGLEFLIYFQGNSAPDKSGLPSDRFSAERTGGSVSTLTIQRTQQEDSAVYLCASSLGWGLAKNIQYFGAGTRLSVL.

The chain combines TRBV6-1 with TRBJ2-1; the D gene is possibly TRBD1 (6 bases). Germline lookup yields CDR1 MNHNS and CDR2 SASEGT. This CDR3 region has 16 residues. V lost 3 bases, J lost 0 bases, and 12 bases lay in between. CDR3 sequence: CASSEYDRSSYNEQFF. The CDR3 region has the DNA TGTGCCAGCAGTGAGTATGACAGGAGCTCCTACAATGAGCAGTTCTTC.

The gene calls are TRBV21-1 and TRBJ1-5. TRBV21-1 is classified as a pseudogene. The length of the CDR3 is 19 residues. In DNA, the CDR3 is TGTGCCAGCAGCAGGTGGGCAGGACGAGCCCCAAATAGCAATCAGCCCCAGCATTTT. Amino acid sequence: CASSRWAGRAPNSNQPQHF.

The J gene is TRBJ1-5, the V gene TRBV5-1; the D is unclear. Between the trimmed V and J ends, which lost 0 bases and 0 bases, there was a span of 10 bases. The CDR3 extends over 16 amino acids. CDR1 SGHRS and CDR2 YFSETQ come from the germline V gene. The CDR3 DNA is TGCGCCAGCAGCTTGGGGGCAGTATATAGCAATCAGCCCCAGCATTTT. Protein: CASSLGAVYSNQPQHF. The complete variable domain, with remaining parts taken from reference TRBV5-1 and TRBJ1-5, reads KAGVTQTPRYLIKTRGQQVTLSCSPISGHRSVSWYQQTPGQGLQFLFEYFSETQRNKGNFPGRFSGRQFSNSRSEMNVSTLELGDSALYLCASSLGAVYSNQPQHFGDGTRLSIL.

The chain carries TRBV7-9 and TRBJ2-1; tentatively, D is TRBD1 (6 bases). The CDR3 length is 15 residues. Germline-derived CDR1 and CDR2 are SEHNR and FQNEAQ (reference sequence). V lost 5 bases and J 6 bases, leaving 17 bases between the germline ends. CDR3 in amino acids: CASSIPRTVTNEQFF. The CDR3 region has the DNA TGTGCCAGCAGCATTCCTCGGACAGTTACCAATGAGCAGTTCTTC. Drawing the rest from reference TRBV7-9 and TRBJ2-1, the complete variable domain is DTGVSQNPRHKITKRGQNVTFRCDPISEHNRLYWYRQTLGQGPEFLTYFQNEAQLEKSRLLSDRFSAERPKGSFSTLEIQRTEQGDSAMYLCASSIPRTVTNEQFFGPGTRLTVL.

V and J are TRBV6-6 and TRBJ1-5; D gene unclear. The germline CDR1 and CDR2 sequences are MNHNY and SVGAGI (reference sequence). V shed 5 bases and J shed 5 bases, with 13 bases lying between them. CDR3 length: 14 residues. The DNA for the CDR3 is TGTGCCAGCAGTCCGGGAGACTCTTATCAGCCCCAGCATTTT. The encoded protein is CASSPGDSYQPQHF.

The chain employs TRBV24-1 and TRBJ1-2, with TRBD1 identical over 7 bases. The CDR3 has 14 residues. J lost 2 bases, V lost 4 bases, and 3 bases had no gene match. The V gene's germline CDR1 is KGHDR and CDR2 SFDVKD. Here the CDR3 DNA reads TGTGCCACCAGTGACGGGGGACAGAACTATGGCTACACCTTC. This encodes CATSDGGQNYGYTF.

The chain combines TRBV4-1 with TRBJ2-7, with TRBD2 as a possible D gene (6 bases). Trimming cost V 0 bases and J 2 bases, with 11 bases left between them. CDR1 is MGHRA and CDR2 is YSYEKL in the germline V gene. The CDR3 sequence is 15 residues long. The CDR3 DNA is TGCGCCAGCAGCCAAGAGAACGGGAGAGCCTACGAGCAGTACTTC. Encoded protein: CASSQENGRAYEQYF.